The 27 T cell receptor beta chains below all came from one sample that was sequenced in a study of early T cells in non-severe SARS-CoV-2 infection. Via MiXCR, TCRdb re-called the 5' RACE reads, giving one row per CDR3 protein. Of 100,000 to 130,000 distinct CDR3 sequences listed, more than 9.5% are singletons. The sequenced sample was whole blood. The receptors were sampled from an adult who was a healthcare worker with PCR-confirmed SARS-CoV-2 infection or an uninfected control (not recorded which).

Many counts were recorded for this clonotype. The chain employs TRBV6-5 and TRBJ2-5; D might be TRBD1 or TRBD2, each matching 5 bases. The V gene's germline CDR1 is MNHEY and CDR2 SVGAGI. The CDR3 totals 15 residues. The V and J ends lost 6 bases and 4 bases respectively, with 18 bases between them. The CDR3 sequence: CASSTRDAVVETQYF. DNA of the CDR3: TGTGCCAGCAGCACCCGGGACGCGGTCGTAGAGACCCAGTACTTC.

This chain joins TRBV20-1 and TRBJ1-2; D is perhaps TRBD1 (5 bases). Germline CDR1 and CDR2: DFQATT and SNEGSKA (reference sequence). Trimming stripped 5 bases from V and 2 bases from J, with 18 bases between. This CDR3 spans 15 amino acids. The CDR3 sequence is CSARNPGRVNYGYTF. In DNA, the CDR3 is TGCAGTGCTCGGAACCCGGGACGAGTAAACTATGGCTACACCTTC.

This clonotype was observed at least ten times. The chain couples TRBV6-2 or TRBV6-3 to TRBJ2-1; TRBD1 might be the D (6 bases). This CDR3 region has 12 residues. Trimming left V 6 bases short and J 7 bases short, with 10 bases between. Germline V gives CDR1 MNHEY, CDR2 SVGEGT. The CDR3 bases are TGTGCCAGCAGCGACAGGAAAAATGAGCAGTTCTTC. This sequence encodes CASSDRKNEQFF.

This clonotype was recorded at least ten times. The chain links TRBV7-9 to TRBJ2-1; 10 bases fit TRBD2. Per germline, CDR1 SEHNR and CDR2 FQNEAQ (reference sequence). The CDR3 loop spans 16 amino acids. Unmatched junction bases numbered 8, after V lost 4 bases and J lost 5 bases. The CDR3 DNA sequence: TGTGCCAGCAGCTGGCAAGCGGGAGGGCCCAACAATGAGCAGTTCTTC. Residues: CASSWQAGGPNNEQFF.

This clonotype was seen only a few times. The chain recombines TRBV7-2 with TRBJ2-3; the match to TRBD2 covers 9 bases. Germline values: CDR1 SGHTA, CDR2 FQGNSA. Unmatched junction bases numbered 9, after V lost 5 bases and J lost 6 bases. The CDR3 runs 15 residues. The CDR3 sequence is CASSAFSRGGDTQYF. CDR3 bases: TGTGCCAGCAGCGCCTTCTCGCGGGGGGGCGATACGCAGTATTTT.

With regard to this clonotype: Being one base from a much bigger clone, this may be a read error. This chain links TRBV6-1 with TRBJ2-3; 10 positions match TRBD1. The CDR3 consists of 14 residues. Germline loops: CDR1 MNHNS, CDR2 SASEGT. J was trimmed by 6 bases and V by 3 bases; bases with no gene match: 3. DNA for the CDR3: TGTGCCAGCAGTGAGGGACAGGGGTGGGATACGCAGTATTTT. It yields the protein CASSEGQGWDTQYF.

J is TRBJ1-4 and V is TRBV5-1; D is unclear. The CDR3 sequence is 15 residues long. The germline V gene encodes CDR1 SGHRS and CDR2 YFSETQ. V was trimmed by 1 base and J by 8 bases, leaving 15 bases between them. DNA of the CDR3: TGCGCCAGCAGCTTGTCAGAAGCCGATACCGAAAAACTGTTTTTT. Translating it yields CASSLSEADTEKLFF.

As regards this clonotype: One junction end does not reproduce the germline sequence, and a read error may be involved. The chain combines TRBV7-2 with TRBJ2-7, with 8 positions matching TRBD2. Germline values: CDR1 SGHTA, CDR2 FQGNSA. This CDR3 is built from 14 residues. CDR3 DNA sequence: TGTTCCAGCAAGTTCGCGCGGGAGGATTCCGAGCAGTACTTC. This gives the protein CSSKFAREDSEQYF.

This clonotype was seen more than once but under ten times. The gene calls are TRBV7-9 and TRBJ1-4; TRBD1 aligns across 10 bases. The CDR3 length is 14 residues. Germline loops: CDR1 SEHNR, CDR2 FQNEAQ (reference sequence). The V gene end was trimmed by 5 bases and the J gene end by 6 bases; junction bases not matched to a gene: 3. CDR3 DNA sequence: TGTGCCAGCAGCCCCGGGACAGGGGATGAAAAACTGTTTTTT. Protein sequence: CASSPGTGDEKLFF.

This clonotype was seen only a few times. The chain employs TRBV7-8 and TRBJ1-1; D uncertain. CDR3 length: 14 residues. The V end lost 0 bases, the J end lost 0 bases, and 5 bases lay between the germline ends. Germline CDR1 SGHVS, CDR2 FQNEAQ. As DNA, the CDR3 is TGTGCCAGCAGCTTAGCGCGGCTGAACACTGAAGCTTTCTTT. Translated: CASSLARLNTEAFF.

This clonotype has a count of ten or more. This chain connects TRBV7-6 to TRBJ2-7; possibly TRBD1 for D (6 bases). CDR1 and CDR2 (germline): SGHVS, FNYEAQ. The germline V and J ends were trimmed by 5 bases and 2 bases, with 16 bases remaining between them. The length of the CDR3 is 15 residues. The DNA of the CDR3 is TGTGCCAGCAGCACGGGTGAGGGGGTCCCCTACGAGCAGTACTTC. This codes for CASSTGEGVPYEQYF.

This clonotype has a handful of counts. The chain employs TRBV5-1 and TRBJ2-7, with 7 bases identical to TRBD2. After removal of 0 bases from V and 1 base from J, the junction contained 4 bases not matched to a gene. The V gene's germline CDR1 is SGHRS and CDR2 YFSETQ. The length of the CDR3 is 15 residues. As DNA, the CDR3 is TGCGCCAGCAGCTTGGCCCCGGGAGGTTCCTACGAGCAGTACTTC. This codes for CASSLAPGGSYEQYF.

V is TRBV10-3 and J is TRBJ2-7; D possibly corresponds to TRBD1 (6 bases). Germline CDR1 is ENHRY and CDR2 is SYGVKD. The CDR3 is 12 amino acids. The ends were cut back, 6 bases at V and 1 base at J, with 7 bases in the middle. CDR3 loop: CAISGQSYEQYF. The CDR3 DNA follows: TGTGCCATCAGCGGACAGTCCTACGAGCAGTACTTC.

In its sample, this clonotype was seen many times. V is TRBV4-3 and J is TRBJ2-1; the D gene is possibly TRBD2 (6 bases). The CDR3 spans 14 residues. The germline CDR1 and CDR2 sequences are LGHNA and YSLEER. The ends were cut back, 1 base at V and 5 bases at J, with 9 bases in the middle. CDR3 sequence reads: CASSQGGNNNEQFF. As DNA, the CDR3 is TGCGCCAGCAGCCAAGGCGGGAATAACAATGAGCAGTTCTTC.

The sample holds a few counts of this clonotype. This chain uses TRBV5-1 with TRBJ2-2, with a possible D match to TRBD2 (6 bases). V was clipped by 4 bases and J by 1 base, with 14 bases between them. Germline CDR1 reads SGHRS; CDR2 reads YFSETQ. CDR3 length equals 16 residues. The CDR3 is CASSKRGAGNTGELFF. CDR3 DNA: TGCGCCAGCAGCAAGAGGGGAGCGGGGAACACCGGGGAGCTGTTTTTT.

DNA for the CDR3: TGTGCCAGCAGCCGCGCTGACAGGGCGCGGGAGCAGTACTTC. It encodes CASSRADRAREQYF. The V and J genes are TRBV7-9 and TRBJ2-7; 7 nucleotides agree with TRBD1. J gave up 7 bases and V 5 bases, and 11 bases lay outside the gene matches. Germline-derived CDR1 and CDR2 are SEHNR and FQNEAQ (reference sequence). This CDR3 is built from 14 residues.

This clonotype was seen a handful of times. The rearrangement links TRBV5-6 to TRBJ1-5; TRBD1 agrees at 8 bases. The ends lost 4 bases at V and 5 bases at J; junction bases unmatched: 8. CDR1 is SGHDT and CDR2 is YYEEEE in the germline V gene. This CDR3 contains 15 residues. Written as DNA, the CDR3 is TGTGCCAGCAGCACCCCGGACAGGGCTGATCAGCCCCAGCATTTT. Amino acid sequence: CASSTPDRADQPQHF.

This clonotype was seen ten or more times. This chain uses TRBV7-9 with TRBJ1-1, with a weak D call TRBD1 (5 bases). The V and J ends lost 8 bases and 0 bases respectively, with 10 bases between them. CDR3 length equals 13 residues. Looked up from germline, CDR1 is SEHNR and CDR2 is FQNEAQ (reference sequence). CDR3 nucleotides: TGTGCCAGCTTGGAGGGGCTGAACACTGAAGCTTTCTTT. Translation: CASLEGLNTEAFF. Filled out from reference TRBV7-9 and TRBJ1-1, the complete variable domain reads DTGVSQNPRHKITKRGQNVTFRCDPISEHNRLYWYRQTLGQGPEFLTYFQNEAQLEKSRLLSDRFSAERPKGSFSTLEIQRTEQGDSAMYLCASLEGLNTEAFFGQGTRLTVV.

The V and J genes are TRBV6-1 and TRBJ2-6; D gene uncertain. Germline lookup yields CDR1 MNHNS and CDR2 SASEGT. V dropped 3 bases and J dropped 4 bases, with 4 bases sitting between them. This CDR3 is 13 amino acids long. Here the CDR3 reads CASSDTGANVLTF. DNA for the CDR3: TGTGCCAGCAGTGATACAGGGGCCAACGTCCTGACTTTC.

This clonotype was seen at least ten times. The chain employs TRBV18 and TRBJ2-2, with no clear D. The CDR3 length is 15 residues. In germline, CDR1 is KGHSH, CDR2 LQKENI. V gave up 2 bases and J gave up 1 base, with 8 bases separating them. The CDR3 reads CASSPVRRNTGELFF. The CDR3 nucleotides read TGTGCCAGCTCACCAGTCAGGAGGAACACCGGGGAGCTGTTTTTT.

This clonotype has a handful of counts. V usage is TRBV5-8 and J usage is TRBJ2-4; D is tentatively TRBD1 or TRBD2 (5 bases each). Trimming cost V 1 base and J 6 bases, with 11 bases left between them. The CDR3 covers 14 residues. Germline assignment: CDR1 SGHTS and CDR2 YDEGEE. In nucleotides, the CDR3 is TGTGCCAGCAGCTTGCGGCAGGGAGTAAACATTCAGTACTTC. This translates into CASSLRQGVNIQYF.

This clonotype appeared many times. The CDR3 protein is CAWSAGGESNQPQHF. As DNA, the CDR3 is TGTGCCTGGAGTGCAGGGGGAGAGAGCAATCAGCCCCAGCATTTT. The chain uses TRBV30 and TRBJ1-5; 7 bases match TRBD1. Trimming took 1 base from V and 1 from J; bases not matched to a gene: 4. Germline loops: CDR1 GTSNPN, CDR2 SVGIG (reference sequence). This CDR3 spans 15 amino acids.

This clonotype was seen a handful of times. This chain uses TRBV12-3 or TRBV12-4 with TRBJ1-1; D might be TRBD1 (5 bases). The CDR3 is 14 amino acids. Trimming removed 3 bases at V and 3 bases at J, with 11 bases between. The CDR3: CASSFQGSDTEAFF. CDR3 bases: TGTGCCAGCAGTTTTCAGGGAAGTGACACTGAAGCTTTCTTT.

There are a few counts of this clonotype. V gene TRBV20-1 combines with J gene TRBJ1-5; D is ambiguous. The V end lost 3 bases, the J end lost 2 bases, and 5 bases lay between the germline ends. The CDR3 loop spans 12 amino acids. The germline V gene encodes CDR1 DFQATT and CDR2 SNEGSKA (reference sequence). CDR3 sequence: CSASGGNQPQHF. CDR3 coding DNA: TGCAGTGCTAGTGGCGGCAATCAGCCCCAGCATTTT.

The sample holds many counts of this clonotype. The chain has TRBV20-1 and TRBJ2-7, with 8 nucleotides matching TRBD2. There are 14 residues in the CDR3. Germline V lookup: CDR1 DFQATT, CDR2 SNEGSKA (reference sequence). Unmatched junction bases numbered 8, after V lost 3 bases and J lost 4 bases. The DNA for the CDR3 is TGCAGTGCTAGTGATAGCGGGGCAATTTACGAGCAGTACTTC. Protein: CSASDSGAIYEQYF.

This clonotype has ten or more counts. This CDR3 reads CASSIFFAGASGTLSSYNEQFF. The CDR3 region has the DNA TGTGCCAGTAGTATTTTCTTCGCTGGGGCTAGCGGAACATTGAGCTCCTACAATGAGCAGTTCTTC. V is TRBV19 and J is TRBJ2-1, with 7 nucleotides matching TRBD2. Per the germline V gene, CDR1 is LNHDA and CDR2 is SQIVND (reference sequence). The CDR3 consists of 22 residues. With 3 bases clipped from V and 0 bases from J, the junction kept 23 bases outside the gene matches.

This clonotype was seen only a few times. This chain uses TRBV12-3 or TRBV12-4 with TRBJ2-1; D is undetermined. V lost 5 bases, J lost 9 bases, and 11 bases lay in between. The CDR3 covers 12 residues. CDR3 region: CASSPSGCEQFF. CDR3 DNA sequence: TGTGCCAGCAGTCCCAGTGGGTGTGAGCAGTTCTTC.